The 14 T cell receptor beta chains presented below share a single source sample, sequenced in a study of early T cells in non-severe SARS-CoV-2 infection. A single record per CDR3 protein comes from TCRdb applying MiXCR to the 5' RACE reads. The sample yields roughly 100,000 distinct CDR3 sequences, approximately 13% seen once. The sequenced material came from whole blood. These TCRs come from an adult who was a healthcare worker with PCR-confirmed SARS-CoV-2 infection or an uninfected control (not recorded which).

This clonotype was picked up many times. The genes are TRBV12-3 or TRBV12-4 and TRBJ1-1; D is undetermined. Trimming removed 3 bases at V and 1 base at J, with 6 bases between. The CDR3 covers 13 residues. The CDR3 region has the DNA TGTGCCAGCAGTTTCATGCAGAACACTGAAGCTTTCTTT. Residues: CASSFMQNTEAFF.

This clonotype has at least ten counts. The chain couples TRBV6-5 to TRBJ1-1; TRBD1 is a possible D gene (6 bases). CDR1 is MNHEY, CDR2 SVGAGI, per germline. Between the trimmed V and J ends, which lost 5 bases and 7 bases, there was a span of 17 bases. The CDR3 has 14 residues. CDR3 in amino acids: CASSTWGPRGEAFF. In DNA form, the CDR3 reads TGTGCCAGCAGTACTTGGGGGCCCCGGGGTGAAGCTTTCTTT.

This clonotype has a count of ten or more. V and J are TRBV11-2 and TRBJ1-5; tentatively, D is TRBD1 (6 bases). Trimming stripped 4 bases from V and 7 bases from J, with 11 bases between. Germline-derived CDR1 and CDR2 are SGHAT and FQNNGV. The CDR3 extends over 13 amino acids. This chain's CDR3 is CASSSEGGQPQHF. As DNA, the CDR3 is TGTGCCAGCAGCTCCGAGGGGGGCCAGCCCCAGCATTTT.

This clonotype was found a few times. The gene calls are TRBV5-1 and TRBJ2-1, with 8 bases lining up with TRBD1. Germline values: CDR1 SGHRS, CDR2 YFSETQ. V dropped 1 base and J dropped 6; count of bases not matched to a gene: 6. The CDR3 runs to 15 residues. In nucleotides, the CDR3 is TGCGCCAGCAGCTTGCCTTCTGACAGGGGCAATGAGCAGTTCTTC. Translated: CASSLPSDRGNEQFF.

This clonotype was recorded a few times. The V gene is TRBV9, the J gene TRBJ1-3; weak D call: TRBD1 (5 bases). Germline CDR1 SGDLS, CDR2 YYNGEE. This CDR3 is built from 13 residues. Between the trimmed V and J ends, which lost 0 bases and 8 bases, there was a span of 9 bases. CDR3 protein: CASSVAQGHTIYF. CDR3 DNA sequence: TGTGCCAGCAGCGTAGCCCAGGGACACACCATATATTTT.

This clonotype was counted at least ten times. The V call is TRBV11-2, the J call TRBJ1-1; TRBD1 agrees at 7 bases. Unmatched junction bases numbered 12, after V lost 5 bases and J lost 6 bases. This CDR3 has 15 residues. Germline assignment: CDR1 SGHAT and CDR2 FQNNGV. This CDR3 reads CASSPRQGPIAEAFF. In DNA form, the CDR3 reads TGTGCCAGCAGCCCAAGACAGGGACCGATCGCTGAAGCTTTCTTT.

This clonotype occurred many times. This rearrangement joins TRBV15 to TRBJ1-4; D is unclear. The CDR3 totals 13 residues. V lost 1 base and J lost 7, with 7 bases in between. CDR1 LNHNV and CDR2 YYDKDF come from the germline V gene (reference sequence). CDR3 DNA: TGTGCCACCAGCAGAGTGCTCAGTGAAAAACTGTTTTTT. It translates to CATSRVLSEKLFF.

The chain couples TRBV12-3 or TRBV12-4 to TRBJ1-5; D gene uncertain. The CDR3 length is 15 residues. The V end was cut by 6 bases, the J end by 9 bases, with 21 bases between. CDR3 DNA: TGTGCCAGCAGCAAAGCCTCGGTCGGCACTGGGCCCCAGCATTTT. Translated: CASSKASVGTGPQHF.

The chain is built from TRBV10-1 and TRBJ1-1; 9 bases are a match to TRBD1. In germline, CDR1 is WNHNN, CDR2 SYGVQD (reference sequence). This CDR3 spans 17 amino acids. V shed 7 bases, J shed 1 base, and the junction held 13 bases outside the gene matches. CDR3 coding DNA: TGCGCCAGCATTAGAAGGACAGGGGCCTCCTCGAACACTGAAGCTTTCTTT. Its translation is CASIRRTGASSNTEAFF.

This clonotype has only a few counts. As DNA, the CDR3 is TGTGCCAGCAGTGAAAACTCGGAAAATCAGCCCCAGCATTTT. It specifies CASSENSENQPQHF. The chain carries TRBV2 and TRBJ1-5; no definite D call. Germline loops: CDR1 SNHLY, CDR2 FYNNEI. Trimming pared 2 bases from V and 4 bases from J, leaving 9 bases between. This CDR3 is 14 amino acids long.

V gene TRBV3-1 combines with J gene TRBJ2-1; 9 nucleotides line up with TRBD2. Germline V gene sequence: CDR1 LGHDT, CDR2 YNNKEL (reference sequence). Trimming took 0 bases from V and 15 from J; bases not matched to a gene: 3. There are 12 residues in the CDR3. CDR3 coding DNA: TGTGCCAGCAGCCAAGAGCGGGGGGGCGCGTTCTTC. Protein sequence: CASSQERGGAFF.

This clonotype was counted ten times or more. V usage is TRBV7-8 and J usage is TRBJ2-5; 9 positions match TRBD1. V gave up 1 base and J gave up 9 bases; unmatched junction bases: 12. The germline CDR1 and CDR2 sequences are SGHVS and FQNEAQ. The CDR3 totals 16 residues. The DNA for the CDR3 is TGTGCCAGCAGCTTAGGGGGGGGACAGGGTCAATTGGCCCAGTACTTC. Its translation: CASSLGGGQGQLAQYF.

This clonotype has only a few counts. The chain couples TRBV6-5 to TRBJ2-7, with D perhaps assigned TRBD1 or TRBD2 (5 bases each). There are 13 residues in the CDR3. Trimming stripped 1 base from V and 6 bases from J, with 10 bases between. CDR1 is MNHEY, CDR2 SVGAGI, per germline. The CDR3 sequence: CASSYYPGPEQYF. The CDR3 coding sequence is TGTGCCAGCAGTTACTATCCGGGGCCCGAGCAGTACTTC.

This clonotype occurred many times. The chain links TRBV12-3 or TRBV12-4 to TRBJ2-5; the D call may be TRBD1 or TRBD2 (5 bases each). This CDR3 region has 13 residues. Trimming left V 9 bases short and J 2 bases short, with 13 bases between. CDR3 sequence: CASNRDLQETQYF. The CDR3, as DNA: TGTGCCAGTAACCGGGACCTACAAGAGACCCAGTACTTC.